This TCR beta chain stems from a study of T cells after yellow fever vaccination. At the level of the study: Preparation of fractions with low cell numbers was performed using SMART-Seq v4 Ultra Low Input.

After removal of 4 bases from V and 0 bases from J, the junction contained 9 bases not matched to a gene. Germline V lookup: CDR1 MNHEY, CDR2 SVGAGI. This CDR3 spans 16 amino acids. As for this clonotype: Its specificity is not known.

The study, taken as a whole, reports: Among primary-vaccination clones, most reappeared after the booster, at almost 98% for CD4 and roughly 90% for CD8. Some clonotypes, a small share, were shared between CD4 and CD8 compartments.

TCRdb reanalysed the 5' RACE reads using MiXCR and keeps one entry per CDR3 protein. The table lists approximately 550,000 distinct CDR3 sequences, roughly 14% of them singletons. This sequence originates from a man aged 25-45 years who received the YFV17D yellow fever vaccine. V usage is TRBV6-5 and J usage is TRBJ2-7; TRBD1 matches at 7 bases. Here the sequenced sample was PBMCs, taken on the day of the yellow fever booster vaccination. The CDR3 coding sequence is TGTGCCAGCAGTTCAGCCGGGACAGCTAACTCCTACGAGCAGTACTTC. It codes for CASSSAGTANSYEQYF.